This TCR beta chain was recovered during a study of pediatric ulcerative colitis. The study, taken as a whole, reports: Ulcerative colitis patients shared more blood-rectal clones than controls.

This was a survey-level run. Samples were sequenced at Survey level, maximum 500,000 reads. Assay used: immunoSEQ multiplex PCR; TCRdb lists only in-frame clones, some missing. Seen here are around 61,000 clones, approximately 87% observed once, and the top ten hold around 3.5%. On this clone: The antigen remains undetermined.

The V segment lost 0 bases and the J segment 3 bases; nucleotides outside the gene matches: 3. Germline V gene lookup returns CDR1 GTSNPN and CDR2 SVGIG (reference sequence). The CDR3 contains 14 residues. The TCR sequence derives from a boy aged 5-17 years with severe ulcerative colitis. This chain links TRBV30 with TRBJ2-7; 9 bases line up with TRBD2. The source material was blood. The chain's CDR3 is CAWSVISGSYEQYF. Written as DNA, the CDR3 is TGTGCCTGGAGTGTAATTAGCGGGAGCTACGAGCAGTACTTC.